Below are 14 T cell receptor beta chains sequenced from a single sample in a study of shared clonotypes between healthy human individuals. Sequenced by immunoSEQ multiplex PCR; TCRdb stores in-frame clones only, minus some. The sample lists some 200,000 clones, approximately 95% occurring once. Material: naive CD4+ T cells sorted from blood. Noted subset: CD45RA+ positively selected. These receptors were collected from a young woman in good health.

The rearrangement uses TRBV4-1 and TRBJ2-7, with 7 bases that match TRBD1. Germline CDR1 MGHRA, CDR2 YSYEKL. V trimming: 3 bases; J trimming: 0 bases; junction bases outside the gene matches: 14. There are 18 residues in the CDR3. The CDR3 spells CASSHSADLGTVSYEQYF. The CDR3 bases are TGCGCCAGCAGCCACTCCGCTGACCTCGGGACAGTCTCCTACGAGCAGTACTTC.

The chain couples TRBV11-2 to TRBJ1-1, with no clear D. Per germline, CDR1 SGHAT and CDR2 FQNNGV. This CDR3 has 15 amino acids. The V end lost 0 bases, the J end lost 1 base, and 9 bases lay between the germline ends. CDR3 bases: TGTGCCAGCAGCTTAGATTATCGGTCGAACACTGAAGCTTTCTTT. It codes for CASSLDYRSNTEAFF.

The CDR3 loop is CASSILGGTYEQYF. The DNA for the CDR3 is TGCGCCAGCAGCATCCTAGGGGGGACCTACGAGCAGTACTTC. V usage is TRBV5-1 and J usage is TRBJ2-7, with D perhaps being TRBD1 or TRBD2 (6 bases each). From germline, CDR1 is SGHRS and CDR2 YFSETQ. CDR3 length equals 14 residues. V was shortened by 4 bases and J by 2 bases, with 13 bases between the two germline ends. Variable domain in full (rest from reference TRBV5-1 and TRBJ2-7): KAGVTQTPRYLIKTRGQQVTLSCSPISGHRSVSWYQQTPGQGLQFLFEYFSETQRNKGNFPGRFSGRQFSNSRSEMNVSTLELGDSALYLCASSILGGTYEQYFGPGTRLTVT.

A single count supports this clone. The chain joins TRBV5-5 to TRBJ2-7, with TRBD1 matching over 8 bases. After removal of 0 bases from V and 3 bases from J, the junction contained 2 bases not matched to a gene. In germline, CDR1 is SGHKS, CDR2 YYEKEE (reference sequence). This CDR3 is built from 14 residues. CDR3 nucleotides: TGTGCCAGCAGCTTGGCCGGGACAGGCTACGAGCAGTACTTC. Amino acids: CASSLAGTGYEQYF.

The rearrangement uses TRBV5-1 and TRBJ2-6; perhaps TRBD1 as D (5 bases). CDR1 and CDR2 (germline): SGHRS, YFSETQ. This CDR3 comprises 15 residues. The V end was cut by 4 bases, the J end by 1 base, with 9 bases between. The CDR3 sequence is CASSPRASGANVLTF. The CDR3 DNA is TGCGCCAGCAGCCCCAGGGCGTCTGGGGCCAACGTCCTGACTTTC. The full variable domain, rest sourced from reference TRBV5-1 and TRBJ2-6, is KAGVTQTPRYLIKTRGQQVTLSCSPISGHRSVSWYQQTPGQGLQFLFEYFSETQRNKGNFPGRFSGRQFSNSRSEMNVSTLELGDSALYLCASSPRASGANVLTFGAGSRLTVL.

The J gene is TRBJ2-7, the V gene TRBV5-1, with 7 nucleotides matching TRBD1. Trimming took 7 bases from V and 4 from J; bases not matched to a gene: 11. Germline V gene lookup returns CDR1 SGHRS and CDR2 YFSETQ. The CDR3 is made up of 14 amino acids. In nucleotides, the CDR3 is TGCGCCAGCTCAAAAGGGGACAGAGAGTACGAGCAGTACTTC. Translated: CASSKGDREYEQYF.

The chain employs TRBV18 and TRBJ2-2, with 9 bases identical to TRBD2. The V gene's germline CDR1 is KGHSH and CDR2 LQKENI. With 2 bases clipped from V and 0 bases from J, the junction kept 4 bases outside the gene matches. This CDR3 has 17 amino acids. Written as DNA, the CDR3 is TGTGCCAGCTCACCAAGGCGGGAGGGCCCGAACACCGGGGAGCTGTTTTTT. Its protein is CASSPRREGPNTGELFF.

The rearrangement uses TRBV5-1 and TRBJ1-4, with 7 bases identical to TRBD1. The germline V gene encodes CDR1 SGHRS and CDR2 YFSETQ. V shed 4 bases and J 0 bases; nucleotides not matched to a gene: 6. CDR3 size: 16 residues. The CDR3 sequence is CASSKGTDSTNEKLFF. In DNA, the CDR3 is TGCGCCAGCAGCAAAGGGACAGATTCAACTAATGAAAAACTGTTTTTT.

This chain joins TRBV4-1 and TRBJ2-1; TRBD2 matches at 8 bases. Germline CDR1 is MGHRA and CDR2 is YSYEKL. The V gene end was trimmed by 8 bases and the J gene end by 2 bases; junction bases not matched to a gene: 14. CDR3 length: 17 amino acids. CDR3 region: CASFPAGGVIAYNEQFF. In nucleotides, the CDR3 is TGCGCCAGCTTTCCGGCGGGGGGAGTGATTGCCTACAATGAGCAGTTCTTC.

The chain links TRBV11-3 to TRBJ1-5; D call uncertain. Trimming stripped 5 bases from V and 2 bases from J, with 16 bases between. The CDR3 runs 16 residues. The germline CDR1 and CDR2 sequences are SGHNT and YENEEA. CDR3 sequence reads: CASSTPRRSGNQPQHF. The CDR3 DNA sequence: TGTGCCAGCAGCACCCCCCGGAGGAGCGGCAATCAGCCCCAGCATTTT.

The chain recombines TRBV2 with TRBJ2-3, with a tentative D call TRBD1 (6 bases). Germline values: CDR1 SNHLY, CDR2 FYNNEI. Trimming took 10 bases from V and 4 from J, leaving 18 bases between them. CDR3 length equals 14 residues. CDR3 DNA sequence: TGTGCCACCCACGTCACAGGGAGCTCAGATACGCAGTATTTT. Amino acids: CATHVTGSSDTQYF. Using reference TRBV2 and TRBJ2-3 for the parts outside the CDR3, the full variable domain is EPEVTQTPSHQVTQMGQEVILRCVPISNHLYFYWYRQILGQKVEFLVSFYNNEISEKSEIFDDQFSVERPDGSNFTLKIRSTKLEDSAMYFCATHVTGSSDTQYFGPGTRLTVL.

The chain employs TRBV28 and TRBJ2-7; the D gene is possibly TRBD1 (6 bases). Trimming took 5 bases from V and 3 from J, leaving 14 bases between them. The CDR3 is 14 amino acids. Germline V gene sequence: CDR1 MDHEN, CDR2 SYDVKM. Here the CDR3 DNA reads TGTGCCAGCAGTCTACAGGGTTTCAACTACGAGCAGTACTTC. Amino acid sequence: CASSLQGFNYEQYF. The full variable domain, in which reference TRBV28 and TRBJ2-7 provide the parts outside the CDR3, is DVKVTQSSRYLVKRTGEKVFLECVQDMDHENMFWYRQDPGLGLRLIYFSYDVKMKEKGDIPEGYSVSREKKERFSLILESASTNQTSMYLCASSLQGFNYEQYFGPGTRLTVT.

V is TRBV7-2 and J is TRBJ2-1; tentatively, D is TRBD1 (5 bases). Trimming removed 5 bases at V and 3 bases at J, with 11 bases between. CDR3 size: 14 residues. The germline gives CDR1 SGHTA, CDR2 FQGNSA. Here the CDR3 reads CASSHGAGYNEQFF. CDR3 nucleotide sequence: TGTGCCAGCAGCCATGGGGCTGGCTACAATGAGCAGTTCTTC.

The gene calls are TRBV28 and TRBJ1-4; D perhaps matches TRBD1 (5 bases). The CDR3 runs to 12 residues. Germline CDR1 reads MDHEN; CDR2 reads SYDVKM. V was cut by 7 bases and J by 14 bases, with 17 bases left in between. CDR3 coding DNA: TGTGCCAGCACCACCTCCAGCCGGGGGCTGTTTTTT. Its protein product is CASTTSSRGLFF.